One and the same sample provided the 27 T cell receptor beta chains below, sequenced in a study of blood T cell repertoires in COVID-19. Some clones are missing from TCRdb's copy, which holds only in-frame ones; the method was immunoSEQ multiplex PCR. The sample has 84,000 or so clones; 78% are singletons. Sequenced: peripheral blood. These receptor sequences come from a man aged 55 to 70 with COVID-19, enrolled during active disease.

The chain uses TRBV18 and TRBJ1-1; D gene unclear. Germline CDR1 and CDR2: KGHSH and LQKENI. V was trimmed by 2 bases and J by 1 base, leaving 11 bases between them. This CDR3 is 15 amino acids long. The DNA of the CDR3 is TGTGCCAGCTCACCAAAAGTCGCAGGGAACACTGAAGCTTTCTTT. It specifies CASSPKVAGNTEAFF.

This clone was recorded only once. This sequence joins TRBV9 and TRBJ2-1; 7 bases are a match to TRBD2. With V trimmed by 6 bases and J by 4 bases, 10 bases remained unmatched. Germline V lookup: CDR1 SGDLS, CDR2 YYNGEE. The CDR3 runs to 15 residues. The CDR3 loop reads CASTPRAGEYNEQFF. As DNA, the CDR3 is TGTGCCAGCACCCCGAGGGCGGGGGAGTACAATGAGCAGTTCTTC.

The chain combines TRBV19 with TRBJ2-1, with 11 bases aligning to TRBD2. CDR3 length: 15 residues. Germline V gene lookup returns CDR1 LNHDA and CDR2 SQIVND (reference sequence). V shed 4 bases, J shed 5 bases, and the junction held 4 bases outside the gene matches. The CDR3 is CASSTLAGGHNEQFF. In nucleotides, the CDR3 is TGTGCCAGTAGTACCCTAGCGGGGGGCCACAATGAGCAGTTCTTC.

The rearrangement links TRBV12-5 to TRBJ2-1; D unclear. Trimming took 9 bases from V and 0 from J, leaving 12 bases between them. Germline CDR1 reads LGHNT; CDR2 reads FRNRAP. The CDR3 has 14 residues. DNA for the CDR3: TGTGCTAGCCGAGGTTCGAACTCCTACAATGAGCAGTTCTTC. This encodes CASRGSNSYNEQFF.

This chain connects TRBV6-5 to TRBJ2-7; 9 bases fit TRBD1. Trimming took 6 bases from V and 4 from J; bases not matched to a gene: 7. The CDR3 consists of 14 residues. Germline CDR1 reads MNHEY; CDR2 reads SVGAGI. The CDR3 loop reads CASSRGTGPYEQYF. CDR3 bases: TGTGCCAGCAGCCGCGGGACAGGGCCGTACGAGCAGTACTTC.

The chain couples TRBV3-1 (or the pseudogene TRBV3-2) to TRBJ1-4; no clear D gene. The CDR3 has 16 residues. Germline assignment: CDR1 LGHDT and CDR2 YNNKEL (reference sequence). The V and J ends lost 0 bases and 5 bases respectively, with 13 bases between them. CDR3 sequence (DNA): TGTGCCAGCAGCCAAGAAAGCTTACAGCTGAATGAAAAACTGTTTTTT. Translating gives CASSQESLQLNEKLFF.

The rearrangement joins TRBV19 to TRBJ2-2, with D possibly being TRBD1 (6 bases). Between the trimmed V and J ends, which lost 7 bases and 5 bases, there was a span of 14 bases. The CDR3 is 14 residues long. Germline lookup yields CDR1 LNHDA and CDR2 SQIVND (reference sequence). The CDR3 bases are TGTGCCAGTACCCGCGATGGACAGACCGGGGAGCTGTTTTTT. Translation gives CASTRDGQTGELFF.

The chain combines TRBV24-1 with TRBJ2-1, with D uncertain. Per the germline V gene, CDR1 is KGHDR and CDR2 is SFDVKD. Trimming left V 4 bases short and J 6 bases short, with 9 bases between. This CDR3 is 13 amino acids long. CDR3 DNA sequence: TGTGCCACCAGTGACCCAAAAATCAATGAGCAGTTCTTC. This encodes CATSDPKINEQFF.

V is TRBV14 and J is TRBJ1-1; possibly TRBD1 for D (5 bases). V dropped 2 bases and J dropped 3 bases, with 7 bases sitting between them. The V gene's germline CDR1 is SGHDN and CDR2 FVKESK. The CDR3 is 13 residues long. The CDR3 is CASSQQGYTEAFF. The CDR3 nucleotides are TGTGCCAGCAGCCAACAGGGATACACTGAAGCTTTCTTT.

This chain uses TRBV9 with TRBJ1-4, with 7 nucleotides matching TRBD1. Trimming took 4 bases from V and 4 from J; bases not matched to a gene: 7. From germline, CDR1 is SGDLS and CDR2 YYNGEE. The CDR3 contains 15 residues. CDR3 loop: CASSIGGGGNEKLFF. CDR3 sequence (DNA): TGTGCCAGCAGCATAGGAGGGGGCGGTAATGAAAAACTGTTTTTT.

This chain links TRBV2 with TRBJ2-5; tentatively, D is TRBD2 (7 bases). CDR1 SNHLY and CDR2 FYNNEI come from the germline V gene. The CDR3 is made up of 13 amino acids. Deletions cut 9 bases from V and 5 bases from J, with 16 bases between. The CDR3: CASRAGAHETQYF. Here the CDR3 DNA reads TGTGCCAGTCGGGCGGGGGCTCACGAGACCCAGTACTTC.

The chain joins TRBV4-1 to TRBJ2-3, with 8 bases matching TRBD2. Germline assignment: CDR1 MGHRA and CDR2 YSYEKL. This CDR3 contains 14 residues. The trim removed 7 bases at V and 2 bases at J, leaving 5 bases unmatched. CDR3 in DNA: TGCGCCAGCACTCGGGGGGGCTTCACAGATACGCAGTATTTT. It encodes CASTRGGFTDTQYF.

This clone appeared once. The V call is TRBV7-6, the J call TRBJ2-5, with D perhaps matching TRBD2 (6 bases). CDR1 is SGHVS and CDR2 is FNYEAQ in the germline V gene. Trimming removed 2 bases from V and 2 bases from J, with 21 bases in between. This CDR3 has 18 amino acids. Here the CDR3 DNA reads TGTGCCAGCAGCTTATATCCCCAGTCTGGGGCGGGGCAAGAGACCCAGTACTTC. It encodes CASSLYPQSGAGQETQYF.

The CDR3 nucleotides read TGTGCCAGCAGCCCCCACCCCCCCGGGACTAGCGGATCCTCCTACAATGAGCAGTTCTTC. Its translation is CASSPHPPGTSGSSYNEQFF. The rearrangement joins TRBV9 to TRBJ2-1, with 11 nucleotides matching TRBD2. The CDR3 has 20 amino acids. V lost 4 bases to trimming and J lost 0 bases; unmatched junction nucleotides: 15. Germline V lookup: CDR1 SGDLS, CDR2 YYNGEE.

The rearrangement uses TRBV11-3 and TRBJ1-2; tentative D call: TRBD1 (5 bases). Germline CDR1 reads SGHNT; CDR2 reads YENEEA. The CDR3 covers 15 residues. Trimming removed 0 bases at V and 3 bases at J, with 11 bases between. The CDR3 is CASSLDWGTDYGYTF. For the CDR3, the DNA is TGTGCCAGCAGCTTAGATTGGGGGACTGACTATGGCTACACCTTC. The full variable domain, in which reference TRBV11-3 and TRBJ1-2 provide the parts outside the CDR3, is EAGVVQSPRYKIIEKKQPVAFWCNPISGHNTLYWYLQNLGQGPELLIRYENEEAVDDSQLPKDRFSAERLKGVDSTLKIQPAELGDSAVYLCASSLDWGTDYGYTFGSGTRLTVV.

The chain uses TRBV7-8 and TRBJ2-7; 8 bases line up with TRBD1. Per the germline V gene, CDR1 is SGHVS and CDR2 is FQNEAQ. Trimming at V came to 5 bases and at J to 4 bases, leaving 1 base not matched to a gene. This CDR3 is 12 amino acids long. The CDR3 DNA reads TGTGCCAGCAGCCGGACAGGGTACGAGCAGTACTTC. It specifies CASSRTGYEQYF. Supplemented by reference TRBV7-8 and TRBJ2-7, the full variable domain reads GAGVSQSPRYKVAKRGQDVALRCDPISGHVSLFWYQQALGQGPEFLTYFQNEAQLDKSGLPSDRFFAERPEGSVSTLKIQRTQQEDSAVYLCASSRTGYEQYFGPGTRLTVT.

The CDR3 loop reads CASSVRTSGSLEQFF. In nucleotides, the CDR3 is TGTGCCAGCAGTGTAAGGACTAGCGGAAGCCTCGAGCAGTTCTTC. The chain couples TRBV2 to TRBJ2-1; 10 nucleotides line up with TRBD2. V was clipped by 4 bases and J by 10 bases; unmatched bases: 10. CDR1 SNHLY and CDR2 FYNNEI come from the germline V gene. The CDR3 contains 15 residues.

This clone was found a few times. This sequence may be a read error, since a much larger clone differs from it by one base. Other DNA sequences from this sample encode an identical CDR3 as well. This chain uses TRBV9 with TRBJ1-2; weak D call: TRBD1 (6 bases). CDR3 length equals 14 residues. V lost 10 bases to trimming and J lost 2 bases, with 18 bases between them. The germline V gene encodes CDR1 SGDLS and CDR2 YYNGEE. The CDR3, as DNA: TGTGCCCGCCGCGGCGGGGGGGGCAACTATGGCTACACCTTC. Its protein product is CARRGGGGNYGYTF.

V is TRBV5-1 and J is TRBJ2-3; TRBD1 aligns across 9 bases. The V gene's germline CDR1 is SGHRS and CDR2 YFSETQ. V lost 5 bases to trimming and J lost 2 bases; unmatched junction nucleotides: 6. The CDR3 runs to 15 residues. In DNA form, the CDR3 reads TGCGCCAGCAGTAGGGGACAGGGTTTCACAGATACGCAGTATTTT. Translating gives CASSRGQGFTDTQYF. The variable domain in full, completed from reference TRBV5-1 and TRBJ2-3, reads KAGVTQTPRYLIKTRGQQVTLSCSPISGHRSVSWYQQTPGQGLQFLFEYFSETQRNKGNFPGRFSGRQFSNSRSEMNVSTLELGDSALYLCASSRGQGFTDTQYFGPGTRLTVL.

The chain employs TRBV7-9 and TRBJ2-3; 12 nucleotides agree with TRBD2. The germline gives CDR1 SEHNR, CDR2 FQNEAQ (reference sequence). This CDR3 is 17 amino acids long. V lost 0 bases and J lost 3; bases outside the gene matches: 4. The CDR3: CASSLAKLAGGTDTQYF. The DNA of the CDR3 is TGTGCCAGCAGCTTAGCGAAACTAGCGGGAGGAACAGATACGCAGTATTTT.

CDR3 in DNA: TGTGCCAGCAGCGCCTCTAGCGGGGGGGCCGCGCAGTATTTT. The encoded protein is CASSASSGGAAQYF. The V gene is TRBV9, the J gene TRBJ2-3, with 12 nucleotides matching TRBD2. V lost 3 bases, J lost 10 bases, and 6 bases stayed unmatched. The CDR3 runs 14 residues. The germline V gene encodes CDR1 SGDLS and CDR2 YYNGEE.

In this sample, this clone turned up once. The V and J genes are TRBV29-1 and TRBJ1-1; D is ambiguous. This CDR3 spans 12 amino acids. Trimming cost V 8 bases and J 2 bases, with 12 bases left between them. Germline V gene lookup returns CDR1 SQVTM and CDR2 ANQGSEA. The CDR3 DNA reads as TGCAGCAGCGGTCTCACCAACACTGAAGCTTTCTTT. This codes for CSSGLTNTEAFF.

V and J are TRBV7-6 and TRBJ1-3; no clear D gene. The CDR3 is 17 residues long. The germline gives CDR1 SGHVS, CDR2 FNYEAQ. The ends were cut back, 6 bases at V and 0 bases at J, with 18 bases in the middle. DNA of the CDR3: TGTGCCAGCAGTTCAGTGGCAGGTCAAAGCTCTGGAAACACCATATATTTT. As protein: CASSSVAGQSSGNTIYF. The complete variable domain, with remaining parts taken from reference TRBV7-6 and TRBJ1-3, reads GAGVSQSPRYKVTKRGQDVALRCDPISGHVSLYWYRQALGQGPEFLTYFNYEAQQDKSGLPNDRFSAERPEGSISTLTIQRTEQRDSAMYRCASSSVAGQSSGNTIYFGEGSWLTVV.

This clone was seen a few times. The chain carries TRBV16 and TRBJ2-5; 9 bases match TRBD1. CDR1 is KGHSY, CDR2 FQNENV, per germline. V dropped 2 bases and J dropped 13; count of bases not matched to a gene: 2. The CDR3 is 11 amino acids. The CDR3 spells CASSQRGQGYF. DNA for the CDR3: TGTGCCAGCAGCCAACGGGGACAGGGGTACTTC.

The J gene is TRBJ2-1, the V gene TRBV2; the D gene is possibly TRBD2 (6 bases). This CDR3 contains 14 residues. Between the trimmed V and J ends, which lost 3 bases and 4 bases, there was a span of 10 bases. Germline V gives CDR1 SNHLY, CDR2 FYNNEI. In nucleotides, the CDR3 is TGTGCCAGCAGTGATTGGCGGGGATACAATGAGCAGTTCTTC. Translation gives CASSDWRGYNEQFF.

CDR3 protein: CASSQDRAGITQYF. Here the CDR3 DNA reads TGTGCCAGCAGCCAAGATCGAGCGGGTATTACGCAGTATTTT. The chain recombines TRBV3-1 (or the pseudogene TRBV3-2) with TRBJ2-3, with D possibly being TRBD2 (6 bases). The V gene's germline CDR1 is LGHDT and CDR2 YNNKEL (reference sequence). The CDR3 is 14 residues long. Trimming removed 0 bases from V and 8 bases from J, with 12 bases in between.

This chain uses TRBV14 with TRBJ2-2; D may be TRBD1 (5 bases). CDR1 is SGHDN and CDR2 is FVKESK in the germline V gene. The CDR3 consists of 15 residues. Trimming cost V 2 bases and J 6 bases, with 13 bases left between them. DNA for the CDR3: TGTGCCAGCAGCCAAATCAGGGCTGGTGCCGGGGAGCTGTTTTTT. It translates to CASSQIRAGAGELFF.